This T cell receptor (beta chain) was sequenced during a study of blood T cell repertoires in COVID-19. Study context: Material from acute and convalescent COVID-19 was sourced from the United States, Italy and Spain. PBMCs, B-cell-depleted T cells, or T cells were the source of the cDNA or gDNA that made up the material.

Authors' analysis steps: Reference gene primer amplification gave estimated nucleated cell counts. Only in-frame clones appear in the TCRdb table, and some are missing; sequencing was by immunoSEQ multiplex PCR. The V and J calls and clone size come from that table; D and trimming were worked out from the DNA. The table shows roughly 97,000 clones, with roughly 80% occurring only once. CDR1 is KGHSH and CDR2 is LQKENI in the germline V gene. V shed 1 base and J 6 bases; nucleotides not matched to a gene: 0. This CDR3 is 15 amino acids long. The origin of this receptor is a man between 60 and 75 years old with acute or convalescent COVID-19. The chain uses TRBV18 and TRBJ2-1; 13 positions match TRBD2. Sequenced material: peripheral blood. This chain's CDR3 is CASSPRTSGGNEQFF. The CDR3, as DNA: TGTGCCAGCTCACCACGGACTAGCGGGGGCAATGAGCAGTTCTTC.